This T cell receptor (beta chain) derives from a study of spatial heterogeneity in lung cancer (dated 2019 in TCRdb). With respect to the entire study: More beta-chain than alpha-chain transcripts were consistently detected, likely reflecting higher beta-chain transcript abundance. In the raw uncorrected reads, each unique combination of TCR and UMI appeared more than ten times on average. In non-small cell lung cancer, the study made a quantitative comparison of TCR alpha and beta repertoires among multiple tumor regions, matched nontumor lung and blood. Nonsynonymous mutation counts, determined by whole-exome sequencing of tumor tissue, were related to features of the TCR repertoire. Both alpha and beta chains were TCR-sequenced in samples taken at surgery, namely 220 tumor regions, around 61 matched nontumor lung samples and 55 to 60 PBMC samples.

The CDR3 covers 12 residues, taking in both the cysteine and the phenylalanine. Only the CDR3 region is kept as DNA, spanning 36 bases read in frame from base 1. V is cut by 4 bases and J by 5 bases, and the space between the germline ends is 8 bases. CDR1 SEHNR and CDR2 FQNEAQ were looked up in the germline V gene (reference sequence). Library method: 5' RACE. This sample was sequenced with a NextSeq 500. In the TCR library protocol, a unique molecular identifier was attached to each TCR cDNA molecule so that PCR and sequencing errors could be corrected. The published analysis was carried out like this. TCR identification, UMI-based error correction and CDR3 extraction were all carried out with Decombinator tools. Expanded TCRs were defined as those above a frequency of 2 per 1,000, corresponding to the top 1% of the tumor frequency distribution. Renyi diversity was calculated using the R vegan package after each repertoire was subsampled 100 times to 5,000 TCRs. CDR3 similarity networks were built from amino acid triplet string-kernel similarity, connecting CDR3s with pairwise similarity above 0.82. The public sequencing data were trimmed at Q25 with fastp and processed into clonotypes with MiXCR by TCRdb, which kept only in-frame beta chains. When rows share a CDR3 protein, they turn into one entry using the most common DNA and genes. The V and J calls, along with clone size, are taken from TCRdb and not from the paper's own processing. For this sample there are more than 10,000 distinct CDR3 sequences; around 4.1% appear just once. The ten largest account for around 45% of the sample.

Read against the paper, the sample's time point label means: sample taken at primary tumor resection. Donors were around 71 patients with early-stage, untreated non-small cell lung cancer from the lung TRACERx cohort. For TCR sequencing, whole RNA was extracted from tumor and nontumor lung tissue, or from cryopreserved PBMC samples, and no cell sorting was done. Only patients for whom sufficient RNA was available from at least two tumor regions were selected for TCR sequencing. This clonotype was seen at least ten times. The antigen it binds to is not known. No much larger clonotype is one base removed from it; base qualities were not supplied. General study outcomes and caveats: Ubiquitous expanded tumor TCRs were detected in blood more often at tumor resection than at routine follow-up. Additional single-cell paired TCR alpha and beta sequencing was considered necessary to confirm, at a functional level, the hypothesis that regional TCRs recognize regional mutations.

The sequenced sample was PBMCs, obtained at surgery. The V and J segments used are TRBV7-9 and TRBJ2-5; too little of a D gene remains to name it. The receptor comes from a male donor with early-stage non-small cell lung cancer. CDR3 sequence: CASSSAPETQYF. The DNA sequence is TGTGCCAGCAGCTCCGCCCCCGAGACCCAGTACTTC.